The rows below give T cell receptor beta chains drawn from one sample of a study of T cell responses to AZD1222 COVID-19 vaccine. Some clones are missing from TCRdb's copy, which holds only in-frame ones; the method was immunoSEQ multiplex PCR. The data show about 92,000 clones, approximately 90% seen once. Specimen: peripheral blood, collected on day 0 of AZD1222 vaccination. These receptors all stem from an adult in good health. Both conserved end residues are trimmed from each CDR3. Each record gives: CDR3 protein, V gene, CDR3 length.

ASSQDRGRETQY	TRBV5-4	12
ASRLLLSGNEQF	TRBV28	12
ASSQGSTVSYT	TRBV4-1	11
ASSVRPGTSGIRWETQY	TRBV5-1	17
ASSYGVQETQY	TRBV7-2	11
ASSPSPGSGGSPLH	TRBV18	14
AIRAGQGGQTRHEQY	TRBV10-3	15
ASSLDRVAGGTGELF	TRBV7-2	15
ASNRDRAYNEQF	TRBV6-5	12
ASSYELSGRGGYT	TRBV6-5	13
ASSSQSNYGYT	TRBV7-2	11
ASSLFRGQRGYEQY	TRBV7-2	14
ASSLMRNEKLF	TRBV11-2	11
ASSSTGQGGQPQH	TRBV6-5	13
ASSSGTNTDTQY	TRBV7-3	12
ASNTQGREAF	TRBV9	10
ASSLTPGGSDYGYT	TRBV7-6	14
ASSQQDSNQPQH	TRBV3-1/TRBV3-2	12
ASSRTSGNFGELF	TRBV2	13
ASAGAAWSGRSGELF	TRBV7-3	15
ASSEQGSYGYT	TRBV5-5	11
ASRAGMNTEAF	TRBV2	11
ASSYGDSFKRTNTEAF	TRBV7-8	16
ASSFGYAEAF	TRBV5-6	10
ASSQGFMVGSGEKLF	TRBV4-1	15
AITEGGPGSYEQY	TRBV10-3	13
ASSLARDRGRVPGELF	TRBV7-9	16
ASSTYLAHGYT	TRBV7-2	11
ASSLSEGGYGSPLH	TRBV27	14
ASSTGPSLSYNEQF	TRBV9	14
ASSPRTGPNYGYT	TRBV7-2	13
ASSTIGQRETQY	TRBV19	12
ASSRDGGNNQPQH	TRBV7-2	13
ASGAGGGGELF	TRBV25-1	11
ASIRGSGRYNEQF	TRBV19	13
ASNYSPQETQY	TRBV5-1	11
ASSKSSTAGSPLH	TRBV9	13
AISESGGQGSYGYT	TRBV10-3	14
ASSYGEPSGNTEAF	TRBV6-6	14
ASGARGGNQPQH	TRBV6-5	12
ASSQVRGGLDSSYNEQF	TRBV7-6	17
ASSPLQAGGQPQH	TRBV18	13
ASSLSADTQY	TRBV5-6	10
ASSGGFSGYT	TRBV9	10
ASSLPQNTEAF	TRBV5-1	11